This entry lists 12 T cell receptor beta chains sequenced from one sample in a study of regulatory T cells in long-lasting Graves disease. The TCR beta library used iRepertoire HTBI primers with Arm-PCR amplification of CDR3. TCRdb used MiXCR to reprocess the multiplex PCR reads, holding one entry per CDR3 protein. The sample contains approximately 350,000 distinct CDR3 sequences, about 12% of which appear only once. Time point of the sample: newly diagnosed GD, antithyroid drugs for less than 3 months. Following extraction of RNA from PBMCs, that RNA was used to make the TCR library. Another study also made use of these data, one on T cells in Graves' hyperthyroidism and ophthalmopathy.

Specimen: peripheral blood mononuclear cells (PBMCs), collected at new diagnosis, from a patient treated with antithyroid drugs. These receptors all stem from a woman aged 18-29 years with Graves disease.

This clonotype was seen at least ten times. The chain is built from TRBV7-3 and TRBJ1-1, with no clear D. The CDR3 spans 15 residues. The V and J ends lost 2 bases and 1 base respectively, with 11 bases between them. In germline, CDR1 is SGHTA, CDR2 FQGTGA. The CDR3 coding sequence is TGTGCCAGCAGCTTAGATTCGGGTCCGAACACTGAAGCTTTCTTT. Protein: CASSLDSGPNTEAFF.

This clonotype has a count of ten or more. The chain couples TRBV30 to TRBJ1-2, with D hard to call. The germline gives CDR1 GTSNPN, CDR2 SVGIG (reference sequence). Trimming stripped 1 base from V and 8 bases from J, with 8 bases between. This CDR3 has 11 residues. This CDR3 reads CAWSDLGGYTF. CDR3 nucleotide sequence: TGTGCCTGGAGTGACTTGGGGGGCTACACCTTC. The full variable domain, with the rest looked up from reference TRBV30 and TRBJ1-2, is SQTIHQWPATLVQPVGSPLSLECTVEGTSNPNLYWYRQAAGRGLQLLFYSVGIGQISSEVPQNLSASRPQDRQFILSSKKLLLSDSGFYLCAWSDLGGYTFGSGTRLTVV.

This clonotype showed up many times. This chain connects TRBV6-1 to TRBJ1-5; no definite D call. This CDR3 comprises 15 residues. Trimming cost V 3 bases and J 6 bases, with 15 bases left between them. The germline CDR1 and CDR2 sequences are MNHNS and SASEGT. DNA for the CDR3: TGTGCCAGCAGTGATGGACCCGGAGGTGGTCAGCCCCAGCATTTT. Protein sequence: CASSDGPGGGQPQHF.

This clonotype was found many times. This chain connects TRBV6-1 to TRBJ1-2; no clear D. Trimming took 6 bases from V and 0 from J, leaving 17 bases between them. The CDR3 loop spans 16 amino acids. Germline assignment: CDR1 MNHNS and CDR2 SASEGT. The CDR3 sequence is CASSDLNRLANYGYTF. For the CDR3, the DNA is TGTGCCAGCAGCGACTTAAACCGGTTAGCTAACTATGGCTACACCTTC.

As DNA, the CDR3 is TGCAGTGCTTCAAGCGGGGGAGAGACCCAGTACTTC. Its translation: CSASSGGETQYF. The chain uses TRBV20-1 and TRBJ2-5; 8 bases line up with TRBD2. The CDR3 sequence is 12 residues long. V dropped 5 bases and J dropped 4; count of bases not matched to a gene: 3. The germline V gene encodes CDR1 DFQATT and CDR2 SNEGSKA (reference sequence).

At least ten counts were recorded for this clonotype. One end of the junction is discordant with germline, which a read error may explain. This chain joins TRBV3-1 and TRBJ1-1, with 7 bases lining up with TRBD1. Germline CDR1 LGHDT, CDR2 YNNKEL (reference sequence). The CDR3 is 12 amino acids. The CDR3 reads CASSLGQSEAFF. The CDR3 DNA follows: TGCGCCAGCAGCTTGGGACAGAGTGAAGCTTTCTTT.

This clonotype came up many times. The chain couples TRBV7-3 to TRBJ2-3, with a tentative D call TRBD2 (7 bases). The CDR3 has 14 residues. Germline V CDR1 and CDR2: SGHTA, FQGTGA. The ends were cut back, 1 base at V and 6 bases at J, with 11 bases in the middle. The CDR3 nucleotides are TGTGCCAGCAGCTTAAGGGGGGGCGGGGATACGCAGTATTTT. This codes for CASSLRGGGDTQYF.

In this sample, this clonotype turned up a few times. The chain links TRBV12-3 or TRBV12-4 to TRBJ2-1; TRBD2 might be the D (5 bases). This CDR3 has 14 residues. The ends were cut back, 6 bases at V and 9 bases at J, with 18 bases in the middle. The CDR3 loop reads CASSARAAAPEQFF. CDR3 nucleotides: TGTGCCAGCAGCGCGAGGGCGGCGGCGCCTGAGCAGTTCTTC.

This clonotype was counted ten times or more. The chain uses TRBV19 and TRBJ1-1; D call uncertain. Deletions cut 5 bases from V and 0 bases from J, with 7 bases between. This CDR3 has 13 residues. Germline assignment: CDR1 LNHDA and CDR2 SQIVND (reference sequence). The CDR3 protein is CASSYALNTEAFF. Written as DNA, the CDR3 is TGTGCCAGTAGTTACGCCTTGAACACTGAAGCTTTCTTT.

The sample holds many counts of this clonotype. This chain links TRBV30 with TRBJ2-3, with no clear D. Germline V gene lookup returns CDR1 GTSNPN and CDR2 SVGIG (reference sequence). V dropped 0 bases and J dropped 1 base, with 2 bases sitting between them. The CDR3 spans 12 residues. The CDR3 loop is CAWSVGTDTQYF. CDR3 DNA: TGTGCCTGGAGTGTCGGCACAGATACGCAGTATTTT. Using reference TRBV30 and TRBJ2-3 for the parts outside the CDR3, the full variable domain is SQTIHQWPATLVQPVGSPLSLECTVEGTSNPNLYWYRQAAGRGLQLLFYSVGIGQISSEVPQNLSASRPQDRQFILSSKKLLLSDSGFYLCAWSVGTDTQYFGPGTRLTVL.

This clonotype has at least ten counts. The chain joins TRBV20-1 to TRBJ2-4; tentatively, D is TRBD1 (6 bases). V was shortened by 2 bases and J by 3 bases, with 11 bases between the two germline ends. CDR3 length: 14 residues. The germline gives CDR1 DFQATT, CDR2 SNEGSKA (reference sequence). Here the CDR3 DNA reads TGCAGTGCTAGATGGGGGCTAGGCAAAAACATTCAGTACTTC. Protein sequence: CSARWGLGKNIQYF.

The V gene is TRBV28, the J gene TRBJ1-1; tentative D call: TRBD1 (5 bases). In germline, CDR1 is MDHEN, CDR2 SYDVKM. The CDR3 contains 16 residues. V lost 8 bases and J lost 5, with 24 bases in between. The CDR3 DNA reads as TGTGCCAGCTTCGCGTGGGACCAGGGAAGAGGGACTGAAGCTTTCTTT. Encoded protein: CASFAWDQGRGTEAFF.